The clone carrying this TCR beta chain was counted only a few times. The antigen is undetermined. V dropped 4 bases and J dropped 3 bases, with 10 bases sitting between them. Looked up from germline, CDR1 is MNHEY and CDR2 is SMNVEV (reference sequence). The CDR3 loop spans 13 amino acids. This sample stems from a study of CD8 T cells in ankylosing spondylitis. Broader study findings: As reported, disease-linked clones showed significant enrichment in matched ankylosing spondylitis synovial fluid. Among TCR beta sequences, a motif of about 8 highly homologous variants appeared characteristic of ankylosing spondylitis blood. The authors found the disease-linked clones to be CD8+ and relatively rare in peripheral blood. Earlier authors reported some of these motif variants in reactive arthritis synovial fluid and blood.

Quantitative 5'-RACE with molecular barcodes generated TCR beta libraries. TCRdb processed the 5' RACE reads anew with MiXCR; each CDR3 protein has one entry. In the table there are around 220,000 distinct CDR3 sequences, about a sixth of which are singletons. This chain links TRBV27 with TRBJ2-7, with D possibly being TRBD1 (5 bases). The sequencing sample was made of blood, either unsorted or a sorted T cell fraction (not recorded which). This TCR derives from a male donor with ankylosing spondylitis. CDR3 protein: CASSYGANYEQYF. In nucleotides, the CDR3 is TGTGCCAGCAGTTATGGGGCGAACTACGAGCAGTACTTC.